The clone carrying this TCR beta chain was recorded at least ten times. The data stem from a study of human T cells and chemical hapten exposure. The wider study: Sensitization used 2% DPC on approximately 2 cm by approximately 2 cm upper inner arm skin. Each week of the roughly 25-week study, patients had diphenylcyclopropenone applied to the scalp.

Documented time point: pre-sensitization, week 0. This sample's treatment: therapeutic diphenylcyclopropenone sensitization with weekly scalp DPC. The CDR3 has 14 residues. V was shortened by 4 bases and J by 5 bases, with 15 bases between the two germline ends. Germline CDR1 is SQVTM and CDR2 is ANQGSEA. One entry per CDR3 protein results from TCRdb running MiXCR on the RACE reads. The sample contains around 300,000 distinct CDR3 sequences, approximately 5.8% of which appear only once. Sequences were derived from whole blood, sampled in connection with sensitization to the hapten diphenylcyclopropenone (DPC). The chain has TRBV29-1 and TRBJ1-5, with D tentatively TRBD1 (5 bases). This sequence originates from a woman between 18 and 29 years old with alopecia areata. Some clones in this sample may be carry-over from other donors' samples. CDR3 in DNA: TGCAGCGTTGGAGTCTTGCAGGGAGATCAGCCCCAGCATTTT. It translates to CSVGVLQGDQPQHF.